Detailed here is one TCR beta chain. The antigen is not known. The CDR3 runs 15 residues. V lost 8 bases to trimming and J lost 6 bases, with 21 bases between them. Per germline, CDR1 ENHRY and CDR2 SYGVKD. These data belong to a study of immune heterogeneity within non-small cell lung tumors. Overall study findings and caveats: T-cell clonality in a given local region correlated moderately yet significantly with the local tumor mutational burden (R about 0.35). Largely, high-frequency T-cell receptor beta clonotypes differed from one individual patient to another.

It was with 32 V and 13 J primers that multiplex PCR amplified TCR beta CDR3. TCRdb reprocessed the multiplex PCR reads with MiXCR, giving one entry per CDR3 protein. The sample yields some 22,000 distinct CDR3 sequences, 25% to 30% seen once. Bulk tumor gDNA, around 630 ng per sample, served as the TCR template. Taken during surgery, several biopsies per primary tumor were spaced as far apart as possible within the tumor mass. Untreated, newly diagnosed non-small cell lung cancer patients underwent curative surgery. Material for sequencing was lung tumor tissue. The V and J genes are TRBV10-3 and TRBJ2-3; weak D call: TRBD1 (6 bases). The sequence was collected from a man aged 40-55 years with non-small cell lung cancer. The CDR3, as DNA: TGTGCCATCGGGACACGAGGTCAAACTTCGGATACGCAGTATTTT. Residues: CAIGTRGQTSDTQYF.